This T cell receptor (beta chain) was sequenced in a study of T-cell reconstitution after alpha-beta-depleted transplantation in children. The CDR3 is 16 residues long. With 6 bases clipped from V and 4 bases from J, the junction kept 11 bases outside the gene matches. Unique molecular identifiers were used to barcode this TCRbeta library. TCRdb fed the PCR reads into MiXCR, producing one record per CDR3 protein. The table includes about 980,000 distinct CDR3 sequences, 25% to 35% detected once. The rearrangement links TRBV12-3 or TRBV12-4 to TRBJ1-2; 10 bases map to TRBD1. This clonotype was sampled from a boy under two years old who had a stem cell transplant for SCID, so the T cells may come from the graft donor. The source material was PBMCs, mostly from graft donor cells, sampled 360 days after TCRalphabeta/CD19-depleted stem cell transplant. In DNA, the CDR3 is TGTGCCAGCAGACGCTCCGGGACAGGGGACCGCTATGGCTACACCTTC. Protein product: CASRRSGTGDRYGYTF.